This TCR beta chain was documented in a study of blood T cell repertoires in COVID-19. Recruits, aged about 18 to 90 years, lived in about two dozen US areas. Categorization into cohorts depended on clinical history that participants reported. V lost 0 bases and J lost 2, with 13 bases in between. This CDR3 comprises 16 residues. Germline loops: CDR1 SGDLS, CDR2 YYNGEE. This table comes from immunoSEQ multiplex PCR, and its TCRdb copy is limited to in-frame clones, with some not included. The sample has roughly 300,000 clones, around nine tenths seen once; the top ten hold 0.95% to 1.3%. This sequence originates from a young woman who had recovered from COVID-19. The chain has TRBV9 and TRBJ2-3, with D possibly TRBD1 on 6 matching bases. Sequenced: PBMCs or T cells enriched from blood (not recorded which). The CDR3 nucleotides are TGTGCCAGCAGCGTAGGGCTCCAGGGGATCACAGATACGCAGTATTTT. This codes for CASSVGLQGITDTQYF.